This TCR beta chain was observed in a study of cytomegalovirus exposure and HLA in healthy donors. The study's findings and limits: Researchers counted some 150 TCR beta chains as cytomegalovirus-associated.

Healthy bone marrow donors made up the donor group. Each donor was nominally healthy when sampled (though unrecorded immune exposures were likely). The PCR made use of 60 Vbeta and 13 Jbeta primers. Original processing methods: The authors later counted roughly 76 million unique TCR beta chains, about 11 million of them shared. Method: immunoSEQ multiplex PCR; TCRdb's copy keeps in-frame clones and lacks some. The DNA gave D and trimming, while V, J and clone size come from that table. The sample contains more than 110,000 clones, 77% of which appear only once. This clone appeared a single time. The antigen is undetermined. Germline and junction disagree at one end, which may indicate a read error. This TCR came from a male donor in good health and CMV-seronegative. The material sequenced was PBMCs.

The CDR3 DNA follows: TGTGCCTGGAGTGTCATAGATGGTTACGCCTTC. This gives the protein CAWSVIDGYAF. The chain is built from TRBV30 and TRBJ1-2; D uncertain. The CDR3 contains 11 residues. Germline lookup yields CDR1 GTSNPN and CDR2 SVGIG (reference sequence).